This T cell receptor (beta chain) was identified in a study of T cell repertoires in cytomegalovirus infection. Overall study context: In public TCR beta signatures, there were indications of both CMV infection and matching HLA type. General study points: Cumulative frequency (of public TCR beta family members) identified carriers of CMV plus the relevant HLA. The response measured ex vivo was dominated by TCR beta clonotypes (HLA-C-restricted and CMV-specific).

Each CDR3 protein gets one entry after TCRdb re-called the reads with MiXCR. The sample shows 68,000 or so distinct CDR3 sequences, 20% to 25% of them seen only once. The table lists this clonotype with a count of one. Its antigen remains unidentified. Germline V lookup: CDR1 MDHEN, CDR2 SYDVKM. There are 14 residues in the CDR3. The V and J ends lost 7 bases and 2 bases, in that order; junction bases with no gene match: 3. The rearrangement links TRBV28 to TRBJ2-1; the match to TRBD2 covers 9 bases. The source of this sequence is a human donor in good health (CMV status not recorded). Some clones in this sample may be carry-over from other donors' samples. The sample taken for sequencing was PBMCs, sequenced either directly or after in vitro stimulation (not recorded which). As DNA, the CDR3 is TGTGCCAGCACCTTAGCGGGGGCCTACAATGAGCAGTTCTTC. Translation gives CASTLAGAYNEQFF. Full variable domain (rest looked up from reference TRBV28 and TRBJ2-1): DVKVTQSSRYLVKRTGEKVFLECVQDMDHENMFWYRQDPGLGLRLIYFSYDVKMKEKGDIPEGYSVSREKKERFSLILESASTNQTSMYLCASTLAGAYNEQFFGPGTRLTVL.